This T cell receptor (beta chain) was profiled in a study of OX40 agonist ivuxolimab in advanced cancers. Clones were read by immunoSEQ multiplex PCR, and TCRdb kept only the in-frame ones, dropping some. The top ten clones hold approximately 3.8% of a sample with over 30,000 clones, 85% to 95% of them seen once. CDR3 size: 16 residues. The germline V gene encodes CDR1 WSHSY and CDR2 SAAADI. V was trimmed by 2 bases and J by 5 bases, leaving 16 bases between them. This chain joins TRBV10-2 and TRBJ1-3; no clear D. This clonotype was obtained from an adult with an advanced solid tumor such as melanoma, head and neck, liver or kidney cancer. Sequencing used CD4+ or CD8+ T cells sorted from blood, obtained in a trial of the OX40 agonist ivuxolimab. CDR3: CASSEGPGPDRNTIYF. Written as DNA, the CDR3 is TGCGCCAGCAGTGAGGGCCCGGGCCCTGACCGAAACACCATATATTTT.